Listed below are T cell receptor beta chains from one sample, sequenced in a study of T cell clones after liver transplantation. Data came from immunoSEQ multiplex PCR; TCRdb stores just in-frame clones and leaves some out. The sample has about 80,000 clones; 80% to 85% are singletons. Sequencing used CD4+ T cells from blood, obtained 46 months after liver transplant. The receptors originated from a human patient who received a liver transplant. Some T cells may have originated in the graft donor. CDR3s include the opening cysteine and the closing phenylalanine or tryptophan. The D gene is left open where the match is weak. Only part of the rows carry a size: once, few, many, or a class if the clone is expanded.

v_call,clone_size,j_call,d_call,cdr3_nt,cdr3_aa
TRBV9,.,TRBJ2-3,.,TGTGCCAGCAGCCCCCATAGGCCGGCCACAGATACGCAGTATTTT,CASSPHRPATDTQYF
TRBV11-2,.,TRBJ2-1,TRBD1,TGTGCCAGCAGCTGGGACAGCTCCTACAATGAGCAGTTCTTC,CASSWDSSYNEQFF
TRBV27,.,TRBJ2-3,.,TGTGCCAGCAGTTTATCGATATATTCCACAGATACGCAGTATTTT,CASSLSIYSTDTQYF
TRBV4-1,.,TRBJ2-3,TRBD2,TGCGCCAGCAGCCAAGTAAGATTGAGGGGAGGGGCACACACAGATACGCAGTATTTT,CASSQVRLRGGAHTDTQYF
TRBV15,.,TRBJ2-1,TRBD2,TGTGCCACCAGCAGAGGAGGGACTACTGGGAATGAGCAGTTCTTC,CATSRGGTTGNEQFF
TRBV28,.,TRBJ2-7,.,TGTGCCAGCAGTTTATCCGCCTTCTACGAGCAGTACTTC,CASSLSAFYEQYF
TRBV18,.,TRBJ1-2,TRBD1,TGTGCCAGCTCCCCGGACAGGTCGGCGAGAGGCTACACCTTC,CASSPDRSARGYTF
TRBV7-2,.,TRBJ2-7,.,TGTGCCAGCAGCCGAGCTATTGGGCAGGGGAAGGACGAGCAGTACTTC,CASSRAIGQGKDEQYF
TRBV27,.,TRBJ1-2,.,TGTGCCAGCAGTTTATCAGGGGCCGTTGGGGGCTACACCTTC,CASSLSGAVGGYTF
TRBV7-9,few,TRBJ1-1,.,TGTGCCAGCAGCTTACAGGGGAACACTGAAGCTTTCTTT,CASSLQGNTEAFF
TRBV2,.,TRBJ1-2,TRBD1,TGTGCCAGCGGAAGGGACAGAAACTATGGCTACACCTTC,CASGRDRNYGYTF
TRBV7-9,.,TRBJ1-2,.,TGTGCCAGCAGCCTAGAGGGGGGAGTGAGCTACACCTTC,CASSLEGGVSYTF
TRBV10-2,.,TRBJ2-1,.,TGCGCCAGCAGTGTGTTCCGGGTGGCTAGAAACTCCTACAATGAGCAGTTCTTC,CASSVFRVARNSYNEQFF
TRBV11-2,many,TRBJ2-3,.,TGTGCCAGCAGCTCCCTTAGTAGCACAGATACGCAGTATTTT,CASSSLSSTDTQYF
TRBV11-2,.,TRBJ2-3,TRBD2,TGTGCCAGCAGCTTGTCCCTAGCGGGAGGAAGGAGCACAGATACGCAGTATTTT,CASSLSLAGGRSTDTQYF
TRBV28,.,TRBJ2-1,.,TGTGCCAGCAGTTCTCCGGCGGGTAGCTCCTACAATGAGCAGTTCTTC,CASSSPAGSSYNEQFF
TRBV6-1,.,TRBJ2-2,.,TGTGCCAGCAGGGCCAGGGGGAACACCGGGGAGCTGTTTTTT,CASRARGNTGELFF
TRBV28,many,TRBJ1-2,.,TGTGCCAGCAGTCCGCGGACATCTGGCTACACCTTC,CASSPRTSGYTF
TRBV28,.,TRBJ2-1,.,TGTGCCAGCAGTGCCTACAATGAGCAGTTCTTC,CASSAYNEQFF
TRBV2,few,TRBJ2-1,.,TGTGCCAGCAGAAATGACGCCCAGGTAGATGAGCAGTTCTTC,CASRNDAQVDEQFF
TRBV4-3,once,TRBJ2-2,.,TGCGCCAGCAGCCCGCAGGGGGGCGGGAGCGGGGGAGGGACCGGGGAGCTGTTTTTT,CASSPQGGGSGGGTGELFF
TRBV5-6,.,TRBJ2-1,.,TGTGCCAGCAGCTTGGGATTCGATGAGAATGAGCAGTTCTTC,CASSLGFDENEQFF
TRBV10-1,.,TRBJ2-2,.,TGCGCCAGCAGTTACGGGACTTATAACACCGGGGAGCTGTTTTTT,CASSYGTYNTGELFF
TRBV30,.,TRBJ1-2,TRBD1,TGTGCCTGGAGGATACAGGGGGCTACTAACTATGGCTACACCTTC,CAWRIQGATNYGYTF
TRBV5-1,.,TRBJ2-1,.,TGCGCCAGCAGCCCCCTAACTAGGTTCTCCGACAATGAGCAGTTCTTC,CASSPLTRFSDNEQFF
TRBV5-1,few,TRBJ2-5,TRBD1,TGCGCCAGCAGTTTACAGGGGGCGCCTTTGGAGACCCAGTACTTC,CASSLQGAPLETQYF
TRBV7-3,.,TRBJ1-4,.,TGTGCCAGCAGCTCCTCTTTGGGCGGGCGACTGTTTTTT,CASSSSLGGRLFF
TRBV19,.,TRBJ2-3,.,TGTGCCAGTAGTTCAACCTACAGGCCCTCTAGCACAGATACGCAGTATTTT,CASSSTYRPSSTDTQYF
TRBV5-1,.,TRBJ2-5,TRBD2,TGCGCCAGCAGGTCAGGGACTAGCGGGAGCACCCAGTACTTC,CASRSGTSGSTQYF
TRBV6-6,.,TRBJ2-7,TRBD2,TGTGCCAGCTGTAGGACTAGTCGAGCCTACGAGCAGTACTTC,CASCRTSRAYEQYF
TRBV6-6,.,TRBJ1-5,.,TGTGCCAGCAACCCCCCGGTCTATAGCAATCAGCCCCAGCATTTT,CASNPPVYSNQPQHF
TRBV6-6,.,TRBJ1-1,.,TGTGCCAGCAGTTACGTGTGGAACACTGAAGCTTTCTTT,CASSYVWNTEAFF
TRBV2,.,TRBJ1-4,TRBD1,TGTGCCAGCAGTCAGGGGGCAACTAATGAAAAACTGTTTTTT,CASSQGATNEKLFF
TRBV5-4,.,TRBJ2-5,TRBD1,TGTGCCAGCAGCTTGCGACAGGGGGAGACCCAGTACTTC,CASSLRQGETQYF
TRBV28,.,TRBJ1-1,.,TGTGCCAGCAGTCCCACGGGGGGACGGAGAGCTTTCTTT,CASSPTGGRRAFF
TRBV27,.,TRBJ2-1,TRBD2,TGTGCCAGCAGTTTGGCGGGAGGGTCCTACAATGAGCAGTTCTTC,CASSLAGGSYNEQFF
TRBV5-1,.,TRBJ1-1,TRBD1,TGCGCCAGCAGCTGGACAGGATCGAACACTGAAGCTTTCTTT,CASSWTGSNTEAFF
TRBV6-4,.,TRBJ2-1,TRBD1,TGTGCCAGCAGTGTTTGGACAGGGGTGGGCAATGAGCAGTTCTTC,CASSVWTGVGNEQFF
TRBV7-2,.,TRBJ2-7,.,TGTGCCAGCAGCCCCCTCGGGCTGTCCACCTACGAGCAGTACTTC,CASSPLGLSTYEQYF
TRBV16,.,TRBJ1-3,.,TGTGCCAGCAGCCAATCGCAGGGAGAAGGAAACACCATATATTTT,CASSQSQGEGNTIYF
TRBV5-1,.,TRBJ2-1,TRBD1,TGCGCCAGCAGCGTGCGACAGGGGGCCAATGAGCAGTTCTTC,CASSVRQGANEQFF